Below are 15 T cell receptor beta chains sequenced from a single sample in a study of T-cell memory formation after mild COVID-19. TCRdb fed the 5' RACE reads into MiXCR, producing one record per CDR3 protein. The table lists 400,000 to 550,000 distinct CDR3 sequences, about 23% of them singletons, with around 13% in the top ten. The sample consisted of PBMCs or a T cell subset sorted from them (not recorded which). The receptor set was obtained from an adult woman who had mild COVID-19 (a few samples of this study predate the infection). Cell type and time point are not known.

The J gene is TRBJ2-7, the V gene TRBV6-6; a weak D match, TRBD2 (6 bases). The CDR3 runs 15 residues. Trimming pared 6 bases from V and 0 bases from J, leaving 15 bases between. Germline CDR1 reads MNHNY; CDR2 reads SVGAGI (reference sequence). The CDR3 loop reads CASRKPGLYSYEQYF. Written as DNA, the CDR3 is TGTGCCAGCAGAAAACCGGGACTGTACTCCTACGAGCAGTACTTC.

This chain uses TRBV5-1 with TRBJ2-2; the D gene is possibly TRBD2 (5 bases). CDR3 length: 15 residues. Trimming left V 1 base short and J 3 bases short, with 10 bases between. The germline V gene encodes CDR1 SGHRS and CDR2 YFSETQ. The CDR3 DNA sequence: TGCGCCAGCAGCTTGAGCGGTGTTGACACCGGGGAGCTGTTTTTT. Encoded protein: CASSLSGVDTGELFF.

This clonotype was counted a few times. J is TRBJ2-5 and V is TRBV7-8; unclear D gene. Germline values: CDR1 SGHVS, CDR2 FQNEAQ. This CDR3 region has 14 residues. V was cut by 3 bases and J by 5 bases, with 13 bases left in between. The DNA of the CDR3 is TGTGCCAGCAGCTTCTTAGATTTAGGGGAGACCCAGTACTTC. It translates to CASSFLDLGETQYF.

V gene TRBV7-2 combines with J gene TRBJ2-1; a possible D gene is TRBD2 (6 bases). Germline CDR1 and CDR2: SGHTA and FQGNSA. V dropped 7 bases and J dropped 1 base, with 14 bases sitting between them. The CDR3 has 15 amino acids. The CDR3 loop is CASNMWEVSYNEQFF. In DNA, the CDR3 is TGTGCCAGCAACATGTGGGAGGTTTCCTACAATGAGCAGTTCTTC.

This clonotype was picked up a small number of times. V and J are TRBV14 and TRBJ2-5; TRBD1 aligns across 9 bases. This CDR3 has 15 amino acids. Germline loops: CDR1 SGHDN, CDR2 FVKESK. After removal of 4 bases from V and 4 bases from J, the junction contained 7 bases not matched to a gene. CDR3 sequence: CASSLNRGLVETQYF. In DNA form, the CDR3 reads TGTGCCAGCAGCCTCAACAGGGGGCTAGTAGAGACCCAGTACTTC.

This clonotype has a handful of counts. The chain is built from TRBV9 and TRBJ2-7, with a possible D match to TRBD2 (6 bases). The V end was cut by 2 bases, the J end by 3 bases, with 9 bases between. Germline loops: CDR1 SGDLS, CDR2 YYNGEE. The CDR3 runs 13 residues. This CDR3 reads CASSVAGNYEQYF. DNA of the CDR3: TGTGCCAGCAGCGTCGCGGGAAACTACGAGCAGTACTTC.

Only a few counts were recorded for this clonotype. The chain carries TRBV15 and TRBJ1-4; D remains ambiguous. Germline CDR1 LNHNV, CDR2 YYDKDF (reference sequence). This CDR3 is 16 amino acids long. The V gene lost 5 bases and the J gene lost 0 bases, with 13 bases spanning the gap. CDR3 amino acids: CATSPRADATNEKLFF. CDR3 nucleotides: TGTGCCACCAGCCCGCGAGCTGATGCAACTAATGAAAAACTGTTTTTT.

This clonotype occurred a few times. The chain carries TRBV5-5 and TRBJ2-7; 8 positions agree with TRBD2. Trimming removed 0 bases from V and 4 bases from J; junction bases left unmatched: 9. Germline V CDR1 and CDR2: SGHKS, YYEKEE (reference sequence). This CDR3 has 16 residues. The CDR3 sequence is CASSLGSGGGIYEQYF. Here the CDR3 DNA reads TGTGCCAGCAGCTTGGGGTCTGGCGGGGGGATTTACGAGCAGTACTTC.

This clonotype occurred a few times. J is TRBJ1-2 and V is TRBV2; TRBD1 matches at 9 bases. Per the germline V gene, CDR1 is SNHLY and CDR2 is FYNNEI. The ends lost 3 bases at V and 0 bases at J; junction bases unmatched: 11. The CDR3 spans 18 residues. The chain's CDR3 is CASSDGRDRDLTNYGYTF. The CDR3 DNA sequence: TGTGCCAGCAGTGATGGGCGGGACAGGGACCTCACTAACTATGGCTACACCTTC.

J is TRBJ2-7 and V is TRBV6-5; 9 nucleotides match TRBD2. This CDR3 contains 14 residues. Germline CDR1 MNHEY, CDR2 SVGAGI. The V segment lost 4 bases and the J segment 7 bases; nucleotides outside the gene matches: 8. CDR3 sequence reads: CASSSTTSGWEQYF. Here the CDR3 DNA reads TGTGCCAGCAGTTCCACCACTAGCGGGTGGGAGCAGTACTTC.

This chain uses TRBV12-5 with TRBJ2-3, with 8 bases fitting TRBD2. The ends lost 4 bases at V and 3 bases at J; junction bases unmatched: 12. Germline CDR1 reads LGHNT; CDR2 reads FRNRAP. This CDR3 contains 17 residues. The CDR3 DNA reads as TGTGCTAGTGGTTGGGGGCTCGAGCGGGAGCCTACAGATACGCAGTATTTT. This translates into CASGWGLEREPTDTQYF.

The rearrangement uses TRBV20-1 and TRBJ2-6, with D uncertain. This CDR3 is built from 12 residues. Trimming took off 3 bases at V and 3 bases at J, with 3 bases between the two ends. CDR1 DFQATT and CDR2 SNEGSKA come from the germline V gene (reference sequence). In DNA form, the CDR3 reads TGCAGTGCTAGTAGTGGGGCCAACGTCCTGACTTTC. Protein: CSASSGANVLTF.

This clonotype turned up a few times. The V and J genes are TRBV18 and TRBJ2-5; D call uncertain. CDR1 KGHSH and CDR2 LQKENI come from the germline V gene. The CDR3 contains 15 residues. The ends were cut back, 1 base at V and 2 bases at J, with 11 bases in the middle. The CDR3 coding sequence is TGTGCCAGCTCACCACTAATGTCGGGTCAAGAGACCCAGTACTTC. Protein sequence: CASSPLMSGQETQYF.

V and J are TRBV14 and TRBJ1-3; maybe TRBD1 (5 bases). Per germline, CDR1 SGHDN and CDR2 FVKESK. V lost 4 bases and J lost 5, with 24 bases in between. The CDR3 sequence is 18 residues long. The CDR3 coding sequence is TGTGCCAGCAGCCCTACCTTGCGGGGGAAAGGCGACCGAAACACCATATATTTT. Amino acids: CASSPTLRGKGDRNTIYF. Supplemented by reference TRBV14 and TRBJ1-3, the full variable domain reads EAGVTQFPSHSVIEKGQTVTLRCDPISGHDNLYWYRRVMGKEIKFLLHFVKESKQDESGMPNNRFLAERTGGTYSTLKVQPAELEDSGVYFCASSPTLRGKGDRNTIYFGEGSWLTVV.

This clonotype was recorded at least ten times. The genes are TRBV18 and TRBJ2-7, with D possibly being TRBD1 (6 bases). V shed 5 bases and J shed 2 bases, with 16 bases lying between them. This CDR3 comprises 15 residues. Germline CDR1 reads KGHSH; CDR2 reads LQKENI. CDR3 sequence reads: CASSSKNTGPYEQYF. The CDR3, as DNA: TGTGCCAGCTCATCTAAGAACACAGGGCCCTACGAGCAGTACTTC.